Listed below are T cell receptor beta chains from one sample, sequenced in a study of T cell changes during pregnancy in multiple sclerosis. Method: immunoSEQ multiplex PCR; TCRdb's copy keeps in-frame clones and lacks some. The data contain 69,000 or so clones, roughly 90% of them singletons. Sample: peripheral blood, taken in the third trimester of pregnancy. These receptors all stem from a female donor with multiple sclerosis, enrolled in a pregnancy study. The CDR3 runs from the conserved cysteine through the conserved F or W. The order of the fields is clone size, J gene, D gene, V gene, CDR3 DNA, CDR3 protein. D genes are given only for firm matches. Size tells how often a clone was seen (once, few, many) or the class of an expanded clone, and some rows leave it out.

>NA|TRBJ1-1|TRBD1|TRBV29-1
TGCAGCGGACGGACAGGGGGCGTTGAAGCTTTCTTT
CSGRTGGVEAFF
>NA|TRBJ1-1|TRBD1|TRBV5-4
TGTGCCAGCAGCGAGATACAGGGGGCTAGGAAGGACACTGAAGCTTTCTTT
CASSEIQGARKDTEAFF
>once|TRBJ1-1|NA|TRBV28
TGTGCCAGCAGCCGCGGGGGGGGATTGGGCACTGAAGCTTTCTTT
CASSRGGGLGTEAFF
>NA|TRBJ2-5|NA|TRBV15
TGTGCCACCGGACATCTCCAAGAGACCCAGTACTTC
CATGHLQETQYF
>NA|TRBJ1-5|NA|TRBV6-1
TGTGCCAGCGTCTGGGGGGTGGGCAATCAGCCCCAGCATTTT
CASVWGVGNQPQHF
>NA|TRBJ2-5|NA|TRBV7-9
TGTGCCAGCAGCCACCTAGCTTACCAAGAGACCCAGTACTTC
CASSHLAYQETQYF
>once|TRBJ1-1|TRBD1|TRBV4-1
TGCGCCAGCAGCCAAGAACGGGGACAGGGAACTGAAGCTTTCTTT
CASSQERGQGTEAFF
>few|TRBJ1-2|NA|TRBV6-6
TGTGCCAGCAGTTCTCCCGGAGGAGGACTTAACTATGGCTACACCTTC
CASSSPGGGLNYGYTF
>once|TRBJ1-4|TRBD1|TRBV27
TGTGCCAGCAGACGTAACTCCGGGACAGGGGGGGAAAAACTGTTTTTT
CASRRNSGTGGEKLFF
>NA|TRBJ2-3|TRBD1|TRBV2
TGTGCCAGCAGAACAGGGGTCAGCACAGATACGCAGTATTTT
CASRTGVSTDTQYF
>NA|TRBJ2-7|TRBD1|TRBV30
TGTGCCTTAGGGACAGATGGCTACGAGCAGTACTTC
CALGTDGYEQYF
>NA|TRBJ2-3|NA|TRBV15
TGTGCCACCAGCAGAGTGGAGGATACGCAGTATTTT
CATSRVEDTQYF
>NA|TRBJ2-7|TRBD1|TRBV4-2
TGTGCCAGCAGCCAAATGACAGGGAAAAGAGGCGAGCAGTACTTC
CASSQMTGKRGEQYF
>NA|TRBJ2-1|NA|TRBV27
TGTGCCAGCAGTTGGGCAGGTCAGAGCTCCTACAATGAGCAGTTCTTC
CASSWAGQSSYNEQFF
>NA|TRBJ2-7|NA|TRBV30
TGTGCCTGGAGTGGCGGCTACGAGCAGTACTTC
CAWSGGYEQYF
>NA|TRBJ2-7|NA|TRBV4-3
TGCGCCAGCAGCCAAGATCGGGGCCTGGGGGCCCACGAGCAGTACTTC
CASSQDRGLGAHEQYF
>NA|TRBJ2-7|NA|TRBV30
TGTGCCTGGCAAAGCGCAGCCTACGAGCAGTACTTC
CAWQSAAYEQYF
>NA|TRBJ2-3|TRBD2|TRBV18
TGTGCCAGCTCACCCGGACTAGGTCTGGCAGATACGCAGTATTTT
CASSPGLGLADTQYF
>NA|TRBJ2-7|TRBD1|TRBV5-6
TGTGCCAGCAGCTCGACAGGGGGCTACGAGCAGTACTTC
CASSSTGGYEQYF
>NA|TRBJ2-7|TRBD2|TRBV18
TGTGCCAGCTCACCACGGGGAGGGGCCTACGAGCAGTACTTC
CASSPRGGAYEQYF
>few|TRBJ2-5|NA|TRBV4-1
TGCGCCAGCAGCCGCGTAGGGGCGGAAGAGACCCAGTACTTC
CASSRVGAEETQYF
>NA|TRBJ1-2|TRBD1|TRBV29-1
TGCAGCGTTGTGGGACAGGGGGCTTGGGGCTACACCTTC
CSVVGQGAWGYTF
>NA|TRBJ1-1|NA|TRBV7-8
TGTGCCAGCAGCGCGGACTTGAACACTGAAGCTTTCTTT
CASSADLNTEAFF
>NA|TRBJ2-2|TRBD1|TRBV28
TGTGCCAGCAGCCTACAGGGGTTGGTAACCGGGGAGCTGTTTTTT
CASSLQGLVTGELFF
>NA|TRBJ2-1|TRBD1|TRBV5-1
TGCGCCAGCAGCAGGACAGGGGGCAATGAGCAGTTCTTC
CASSRTGGNEQFF
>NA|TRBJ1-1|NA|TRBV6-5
TGTGCCAGCAGTTACTCGAGGACTACTGAAGCTTTCTTT
CASSYSRTTEAFF
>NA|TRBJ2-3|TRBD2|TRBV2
TGTGCCAGCACGAGGACGGGGGGGCTGGATACGCAGTATTTT
CASTRTGGLDTQYF
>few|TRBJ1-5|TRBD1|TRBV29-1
TGCAGCGTTGAAGTCGACAGGGGAGGGCCCCAGCATTTT
CSVEVDRGGPQHF
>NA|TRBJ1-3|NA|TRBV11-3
TGTGCCAGCAGGGTCGTAGGGGGGGCTGTTGGAAACACCATATATTTT
CASRVVGGAVGNTIYF
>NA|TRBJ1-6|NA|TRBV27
TGTGCCAGCAGTTCTTGGGCGTCCGGTTCACCCCTCCACTTT
CASSSWASGSPLHF
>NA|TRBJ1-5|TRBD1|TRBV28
TGTGCCAGCAGGCCAACCGGGACAGGGAACAATCAGCCCCAGCATTTT
CASRPTGTGNNQPQHF
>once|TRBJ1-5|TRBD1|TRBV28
TGTGCCAGCAGTAAGGACAGGGGCGGTGGGCAGCCCCAGCATTTT
CASSKDRGGGQPQHF
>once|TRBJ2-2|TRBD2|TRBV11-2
TGTGCCACCCATTGGGGACTAGAATCCGGGGAGCTGTTTTTT
CATHWGLESGELFF
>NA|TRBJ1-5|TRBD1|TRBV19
TGTGCCAGTAGTATCGACAGGGATGGTCAGCCCCAGCATTTT
CASSIDRDGQPQHF
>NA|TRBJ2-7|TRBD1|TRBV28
TGTGCCAGCAGTTTAACGGGACAGGGGTTTAGTTACGAGCAGTACTTC
CASSLTGQGFSYEQYF
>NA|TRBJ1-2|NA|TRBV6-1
TGTGCCAGCAGTGAGGGGGTAGGGACATATGGCTACACCTTC
CASSEGVGTYGYTF
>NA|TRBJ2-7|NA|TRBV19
TGTGCCAGTAGACCGCCGCAGGGGATCGGGAAGTACTTC
CASRPPQGIGKYF
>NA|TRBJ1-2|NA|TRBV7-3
TGTGCCAGCAGCCTAGGGGGACATTATGGCTACACCTTC
CASSLGGHYGYTF
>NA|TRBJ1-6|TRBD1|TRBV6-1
TGTGCCGAAAGGGGACAGGGAGAGTCGGCCCTCCACTTT
CAERGQGESALHF
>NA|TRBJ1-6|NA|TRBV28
TGTGCCAGCAGTTTAGGACCGTCTAGGGGTTCACCCCTCCACTTT
CASSLGPSRGSPLHF